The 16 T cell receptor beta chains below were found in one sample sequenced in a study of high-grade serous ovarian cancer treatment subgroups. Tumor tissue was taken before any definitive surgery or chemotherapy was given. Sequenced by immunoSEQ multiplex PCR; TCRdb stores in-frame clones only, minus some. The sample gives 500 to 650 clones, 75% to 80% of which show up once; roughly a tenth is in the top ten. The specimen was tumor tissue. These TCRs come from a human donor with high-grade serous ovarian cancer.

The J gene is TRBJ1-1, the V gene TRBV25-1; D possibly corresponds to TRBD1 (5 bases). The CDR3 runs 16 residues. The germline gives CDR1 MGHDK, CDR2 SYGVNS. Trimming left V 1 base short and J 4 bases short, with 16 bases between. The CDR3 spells CASSESAGRGSTEAFF. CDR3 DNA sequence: TGTGCCAGCAGTGAATCCGCAGGGCGAGGGTCCACTGAAGCTTTCTTT.

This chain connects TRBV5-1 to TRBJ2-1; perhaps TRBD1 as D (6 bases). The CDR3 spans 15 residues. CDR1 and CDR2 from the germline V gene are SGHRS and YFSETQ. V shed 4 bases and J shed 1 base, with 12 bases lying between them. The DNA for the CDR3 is TGCGCCAGCAGCGCCTCAGGGGTGTCCTACAATGAGCAGTTCTTC. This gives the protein CASSASGVSYNEQFF.

The CDR3 is CASSKTGGSNNEQFF. CDR3 sequence (DNA): TGCGCCAGCAGCAAGACAGGGGGCAGTAACAATGAGCAGTTCTTC. The chain links TRBV5-1 to TRBJ2-1, with TRBD1 identical over 10 bases. V was clipped by 4 bases and J by 5 bases; unmatched bases: 6. Germline V gives CDR1 SGHRS, CDR2 YFSETQ. The CDR3 loop spans 15 amino acids. The whole variable domain, remainder taken from reference TRBV5-1 and TRBJ2-1, is KAGVTQTPRYLIKTRGQQVTLSCSPISGHRSVSWYQQTPGQGLQFLFEYFSETQRNKGNFPGRFSGRQFSNSRSEMNVSTLELGDSALYLCASSKTGGSNNEQFFGPGTRLTVL.

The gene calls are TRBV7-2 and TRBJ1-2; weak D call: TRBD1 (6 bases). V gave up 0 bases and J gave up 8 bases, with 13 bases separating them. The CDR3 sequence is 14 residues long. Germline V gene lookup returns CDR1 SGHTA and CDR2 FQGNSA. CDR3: CASSLAGVQGGYTF. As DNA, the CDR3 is TGTGCCAGCAGCTTAGCGGGGGTACAGGGAGGCTACACCTTC.

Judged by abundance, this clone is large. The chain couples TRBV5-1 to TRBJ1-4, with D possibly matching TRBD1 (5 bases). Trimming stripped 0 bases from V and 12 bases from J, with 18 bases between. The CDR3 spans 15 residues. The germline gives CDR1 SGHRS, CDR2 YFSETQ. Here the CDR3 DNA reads TGCGCCAGCAGCTTGGGGGACGGAGTCCTTGGGGAACTGTTTTTT. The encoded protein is CASSLGDGVLGELFF.

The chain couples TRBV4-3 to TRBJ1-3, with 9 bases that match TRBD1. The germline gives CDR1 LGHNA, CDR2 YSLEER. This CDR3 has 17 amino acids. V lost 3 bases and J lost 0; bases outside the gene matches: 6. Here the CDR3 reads CASSQFRQGDSGNTIYF. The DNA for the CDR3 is TGCGCCAGCAGCCAGTTCCGACAGGGGGACTCTGGAAACACCATATATTTT.

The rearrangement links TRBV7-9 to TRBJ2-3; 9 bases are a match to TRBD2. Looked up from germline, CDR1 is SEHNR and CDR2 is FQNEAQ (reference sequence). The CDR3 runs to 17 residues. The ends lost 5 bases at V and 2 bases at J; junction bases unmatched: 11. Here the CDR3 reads CASSPRLLAGATDTQYF. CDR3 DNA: TGTGCCAGCAGCCCCCGCCTGTTAGCGGGGGCCACAGATACGCAGTATTTT.

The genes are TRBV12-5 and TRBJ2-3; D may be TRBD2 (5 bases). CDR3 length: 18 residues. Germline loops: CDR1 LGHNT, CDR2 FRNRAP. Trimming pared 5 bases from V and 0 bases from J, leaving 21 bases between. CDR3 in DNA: TGTGCTAGTGGTCCCCTAGCTGATGGTCGTTCGAGCACAGATACGCAGTATTTT. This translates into CASGPLADGRSSTDTQYF.

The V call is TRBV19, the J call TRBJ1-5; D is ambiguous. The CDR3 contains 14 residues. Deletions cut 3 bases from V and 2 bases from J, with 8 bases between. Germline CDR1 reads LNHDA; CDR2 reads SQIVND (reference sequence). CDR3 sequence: CASSIRGGNQPQHF. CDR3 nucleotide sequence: TGTGCCAGTAGTATTCGTGGTGGCAATCAGCCCCAGCATTTT.

The CDR3 region is CASSVAGGGALTGANVLTF. The CDR3 DNA reads TGTGCCAGCAGCGTAGCTGGCGGGGGGGCCCTAACCGGGGCCAACGTCCTGACTTTC. The V call is TRBV9, the J call TRBJ2-6, with TRBD2 identical over 9 bases. The CDR3 extends over 19 amino acids. The trim removed 0 bases at V and 4 bases at J, leaving 11 bases unmatched. Germline CDR1 is SGDLS and CDR2 is YYNGEE.

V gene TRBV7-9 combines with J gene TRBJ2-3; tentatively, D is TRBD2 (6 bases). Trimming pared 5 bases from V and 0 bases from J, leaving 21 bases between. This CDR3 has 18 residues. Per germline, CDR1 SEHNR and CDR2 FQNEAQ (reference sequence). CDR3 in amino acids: CASSGAGRRGHSTDTQYF. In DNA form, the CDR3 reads TGTGCCAGCAGCGGAGCGGGCAGGAGGGGTCATAGCACAGATACGCAGTATTTT. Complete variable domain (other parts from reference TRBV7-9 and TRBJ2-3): DTGVSQNPRHKITKRGQNVTFRCDPISEHNRLYWYRQTLGQGPEFLTYFQNEAQLEKSRLLSDRFSAERPKGSFSTLEIQRTEQGDSAMYLCASSGAGRRGHSTDTQYFGPGTRLTVL.

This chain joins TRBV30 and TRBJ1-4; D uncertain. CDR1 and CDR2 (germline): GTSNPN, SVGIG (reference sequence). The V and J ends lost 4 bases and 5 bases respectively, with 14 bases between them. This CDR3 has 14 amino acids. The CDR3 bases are TGTGCCTGGACGGTCAGCGCCTTGAATGAAAAACTGTTTTTT. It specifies CAWTVSALNEKLFF.

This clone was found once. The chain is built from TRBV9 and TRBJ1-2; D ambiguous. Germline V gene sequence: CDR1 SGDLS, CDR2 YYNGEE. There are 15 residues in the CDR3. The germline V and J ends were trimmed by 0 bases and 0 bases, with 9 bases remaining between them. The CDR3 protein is CASSVATGSNYGYTF. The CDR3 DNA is TGTGCCAGCAGCGTAGCGACCGGTTCTAACTATGGCTACACCTTC.

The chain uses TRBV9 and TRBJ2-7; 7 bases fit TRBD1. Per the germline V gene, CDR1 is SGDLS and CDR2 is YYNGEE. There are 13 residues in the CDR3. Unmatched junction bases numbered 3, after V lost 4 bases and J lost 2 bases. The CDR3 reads CASSPQGAYEQYF. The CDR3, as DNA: TGTGCCAGCAGCCCCCAGGGGGCCTACGAGCAGTACTTC.

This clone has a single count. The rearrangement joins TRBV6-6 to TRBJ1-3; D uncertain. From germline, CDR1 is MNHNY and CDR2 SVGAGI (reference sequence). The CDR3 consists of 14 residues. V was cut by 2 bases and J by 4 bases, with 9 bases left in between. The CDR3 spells CASSYEKQGNTIYF. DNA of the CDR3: TGTGCCAGCAGTTACGAGAAACAGGGAAACACCATATATTTT.

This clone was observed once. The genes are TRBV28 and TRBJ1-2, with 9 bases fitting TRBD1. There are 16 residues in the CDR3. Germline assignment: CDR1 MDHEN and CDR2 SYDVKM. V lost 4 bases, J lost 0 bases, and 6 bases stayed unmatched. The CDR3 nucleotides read TGTGCCAGCAGTTCCGGACAGGGGCGTTCTAACTATGGCTACACCTTC. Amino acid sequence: CASSSGQGRSNYGYTF.